One and the same sample provided the 32 T cell receptor beta chains below, sequenced in a study of CD8 T cells in Susac syndrome. RNA was extracted with the RNeasy kit, and a quantity of 0.5 to 1 ug was reverse transcribed using random hexamers. TCRdb processed the immunoSEQ multiplex PCR reads anew with MiXCR; each CDR3 protein has one entry. The sample lists 300,000 or so distinct CDR3 sequences; 92% were seen once. Sequencing used CD4+ T cells from PBMCs. These receptors were obtained from a human donor with multiple sclerosis.

The V call is TRBV12-3 or TRBV12-4, the J call TRBJ1-2; TRBD1 agrees at 10 bases. The CDR3 totals 15 residues. V was clipped by 5 bases and J by 5 bases; unmatched bases: 8. CDR3: CASSPGQGIFYGYTF. For the CDR3, the DNA is TGTGCCAGCAGTCCGGGACAGGGGATATTTTATGGCTACACCTTC.

V gene TRBV27 combines with J gene TRBJ2-7, with 11 bases that match TRBD1. The germline V gene has CDR1 MNHEY and CDR2 SMNVEV (reference sequence). Unmatched junction bases numbered 9, after V lost 3 bases and J lost 2 bases. The CDR3 loop spans 17 amino acids. The CDR3 region has the DNA TGTGCCAGCAGTTTCGCGATTTCGGGACAGGGGGCCTACGAGCAGTACTTC. Translation: CASSFAISGQGAYEQYF.

In this sample, this clonotype turned up once. The chain is built from TRBV27 and TRBJ1-5; D possibly corresponds to TRBD1 (6 bases). Trimming stripped 4 bases from V and 4 bases from J, with 14 bases between. This CDR3 is 15 amino acids long. Germline V lookup: CDR1 MNHEY, CDR2 SMNVEV (reference sequence). The CDR3 is CASSSTDRRNQPQHF. The CDR3 nucleotides read TGTGCCAGCAGTTCGACAGACAGGCGAAATCAGCCCCAGCATTTT.

The chain has TRBV7-9 and TRBJ1-2; D call uncertain. The CDR3 has 14 amino acids. Per the germline V gene, CDR1 is SEHNR and CDR2 is FQNEAQ (reference sequence). Trimming removed 1 base from V and 12 bases from J, with 18 bases in between. DNA for the CDR3: TGTGCCAGCAGCTTAGACGGATCCTGGGCCGGGAACACCTTC. Residues: CASSLDGSWAGNTF.

This chain uses TRBV5-6 with TRBJ2-1, with D perhaps matching TRBD1 or TRBD2 (6 bases each). V lost 2 bases to trimming and J lost 7 bases, with 16 bases between them. Germline V lookup: CDR1 SGHDT, CDR2 YYEEEE. CDR3 size: 15 residues. CDR3 coding DNA: TGTGCCAGCAGCTTTCTACAGGGAGGATTGAATGAGCAGTTCTTC. It specifies CASSFLQGGLNEQFF.

V gene TRBV20-1 combines with J gene TRBJ1-2, with 9 positions matching TRBD1. Germline assignment: CDR1 DFQATT and CDR2 SNEGSKA (reference sequence). V was pared by 1 base and J by 3 bases, with 6 bases of the junction left unmatched. This CDR3 has 15 amino acids. This chain's CDR3 is CSARAPGQGDYGYTF. The CDR3 DNA sequence: TGCAGTGCTAGAGCCCCGGGACAGGGTGACTATGGCTACACCTTC.

V and J are TRBV4-2 and TRBJ2-7; TRBD1 aligns across 11 bases. Germline V gives CDR1 LGHNA, CDR2 YNFKEQ. V shed 1 base, J shed 8 bases, and the junction held 13 bases outside the gene matches. This CDR3 region has 17 residues. CDR3 bases: TGTGCCAGCAGCCAAGCTCACGGCCGGGACAGGGGGGCTCAGCAGTACTTC. It codes for CASSQAHGRDRGAQQYF.

The chain uses TRBV19 and TRBJ1-1; D possibly corresponds to TRBD1 (5 bases). This CDR3 is 15 amino acids long. Germline CDR1 is LNHDA and CDR2 is SQIVND (reference sequence). The germline V and J ends were trimmed by 4 bases and 3 bases, with 15 bases remaining between them. Here the CDR3 DNA reads TGTGCCAGTAGTAAAGCGAGAGGAGGGGACACTGAAGCTTTCTTT. Translated: CASSKARGGDTEAFF.

The V and J genes are TRBV27 and TRBJ2-1, with 7 bases identical to TRBD1. Unmatched junction bases numbered 3, after V lost 2 bases and J lost 2 bases. Germline-derived CDR1 and CDR2 are MNHEY and SMNVEV (reference sequence). This CDR3 is 15 amino acids long. CDR3 coding DNA: TGTGCCAGCAGTTTAGTGGGACAGACCTACAATGAGCAGTTCTTC. This sequence encodes CASSLVGQTYNEQFF.

The J gene is TRBJ2-1, the V gene TRBV20-1; 8 nucleotides line up with TRBD1. CDR3 length equals 14 residues. Germline V gene data show CDR1 as DFQATT and CDR2 as SNEGSKA (reference sequence). The J segment lost 9 bases and the V segment lost 1 base, leaving 8 bases of the junction unmatched. The CDR3 region is CSARVTGVRTEQFF. The CDR3 bases are TGCAGTGCTAGAGTGACAGGGGTTCGTACTGAGCAGTTCTTC.

This sequence joins TRBV3-1 and TRBJ1-6; no clear D. Germline V gives CDR1 LGHDT, CDR2 YNNKEL (reference sequence). The V gene lost 8 bases and the J gene lost 3 bases, with 11 bases spanning the gap. The CDR3 totals 14 residues. CDR3 residues: CASSAADYNSPLHF. DNA of the CDR3: TGTGCCAGCTCGGCAGCTGACTATAATTCACCCCTCCACTTT.

The rearrangement joins TRBV7-9 to TRBJ2-5; D remains unclear. Trimming cost V 5 bases and J 5 bases, with 9 bases left between them. This CDR3 has 12 residues. Per germline, CDR1 SEHNR and CDR2 FQNEAQ (reference sequence). The CDR3 coding sequence is TGTGCCAGCAGCCTCAGTTGGGAGACCCAGTACTTC. As protein: CASSLSWETQYF.

The CDR3 protein is CASTTAGQETQYF. The DNA for the CDR3 is TGTGCCAGCACAACGGCAGGCCAAGAGACCCAGTACTTC. This chain connects TRBV27 to TRBJ2-5; the D is unclear. The CDR3 loop spans 13 amino acids. Looked up from germline, CDR1 is MNHEY and CDR2 is SMNVEV (reference sequence). Trimming stripped 7 bases from V and 1 base from J, with 10 bases between.

DNA of the CDR3: TGTGCCAGTAGGGTAACAGGTCCTTCTGGAAACACCATATATTTT. Its protein is CASRVTGPSGNTIYF. The chain combines TRBV19 with TRBJ1-3, with TRBD1 as a possible D gene (5 bases). V lost 6 bases to trimming and J lost 1 base, with 13 bases between them. Germline V gene sequence: CDR1 LNHDA, CDR2 SQIVND (reference sequence). The CDR3 extends over 15 amino acids.

The CDR3 reads CASSLRRDDYGYTF. For the CDR3, the DNA is TGTGCCAGCAGCTTAAGGCGGGACGACTATGGCTACACCTTC. The chain has TRBV7-9 and TRBJ1-2, with TRBD1 as a possible D gene (5 bases). The CDR3 has 14 amino acids. CDR1 is SEHNR, CDR2 FQNEAQ, per germline (reference sequence). The V gene lost 2 bases and the J gene lost 3 bases, with 10 bases spanning the gap.

This chain joins TRBV20-1 and TRBJ1-1, with a possible D match to TRBD1 (6 bases). The CDR3 consists of 22 residues. The germline V gene encodes CDR1 DFQATT and CDR2 SNEGSKA (reference sequence). V lost 6 bases to trimming and J lost 2 bases, with 40 bases between them. The CDR3 reads CSAHEFSSGQSLPFPRNTEAFF. CDR3 sequence (DNA): TGCAGTGCCCACGAATTCAGTTCGGGACAAAGCCTCCCGTTCCCCCGAAACACTGAAGCTTTCTTT.

The J gene is TRBJ1-5, the V gene TRBV27; TRBD1 is a possible D gene (5 bases). Germline values: CDR1 MNHEY, CDR2 SMNVEV (reference sequence). The CDR3 length is 15 residues. The ends were cut back, 6 bases at V and 7 bases at J, with 19 bases in the middle. The CDR3 DNA reads as TGTGCCAGCAGCCAAGGGACGGAGGCCAAACAGCCCCAGCATTTT. Translated, it gives CASSQGTEAKQPQHF.

The V call is TRBV7-9, the J call TRBJ2-7, with a tentative D call TRBD1 (6 bases). Trimming took 4 bases from V and 2 from J, leaving 18 bases between them. Germline lookup yields CDR1 SEHNR and CDR2 FQNEAQ (reference sequence). This CDR3 region has 16 residues. The CDR3 reads CASSSLQGKGPYEQYF. The CDR3 DNA follows: TGTGCCAGCAGCTCCTTACAGGGTAAGGGACCCTACGAGCAGTACTTC.

The rearrangement joins TRBV29-1 to TRBJ1-6; 8 bases are shared with TRBD1. J was trimmed by 8 bases and V by 6 bases; bases with no gene match: 9. The CDR3 covers 14 residues. Germline loops: CDR1 SQVTM, CDR2 ANQGSEA. The CDR3, as DNA: TGCAGCGTCGCATCAGGGGGCCGGGATTCACCCCTCCACTTT. Protein: CSVASGGRDSPLHF.

This chain connects TRBV7-2 to TRBJ2-7; D gene ambiguous. The CDR3 runs to 14 residues. The germline CDR1 and CDR2 sequences are SGHTA and FQGNSA. Deletions cut 5 bases from V and 3 bases from J, with 14 bases between. CDR3 DNA: TGTGCCAGCAGCCTTCAGTCTCCTGGCTACGAGCAGTACTTC. Translation gives CASSLQSPGYEQYF.

The rearrangement joins TRBV20-1 to TRBJ2-5; 7 nucleotides agree with TRBD2. Germline-derived CDR1 and CDR2 are DFQATT and SNEGSKA (reference sequence). The V segment lost 5 bases and the J segment 4 bases; nucleotides outside the gene matches: 25. The CDR3 has 19 residues. Here the CDR3 reads CSAQPTSPFILRPGETQYF. DNA of the CDR3: TGCAGTGCTCAACCGACTAGCCCCTTTATCCTGAGGCCAGGAGAGACCCAGTACTTC.

The V gene is TRBV5-4, the J gene TRBJ2-1; perhaps D is TRBD1 or TRBD2 (5 bases each). CDR1 and CDR2 (germline): SGHNT, YYREEE (reference sequence). V dropped 4 bases and J dropped 5 bases, with 19 bases sitting between them. The CDR3 runs 16 residues. CDR3 nucleotides: TGTGCCAGCAGCCCCAGCCCCGGGACCAAACACAATGAGCAGTTCTTC. It is translated as CASSPSPGTKHNEQFF.

This chain connects TRBV7-2 to TRBJ1-4; maybe TRBD1 (5 bases). The CDR3 contains 12 residues. V dropped 0 bases and J dropped 11 bases, with 7 bases sitting between them. Germline V lookup: CDR1 SGHTA, CDR2 FQGNSA. CDR3 sequence reads: CASSLAGGKLFF. The DNA for the CDR3 is TGTGCCAGCAGCTTAGCCGGGGGGAAACTGTTTTTT.

The chain carries TRBV15 and TRBJ2-5; no definite D call. Germline CDR1 is LNHNV and CDR2 is YYDKDF (reference sequence). With 0 bases removed from V and 5 bases from J, the gap between germline ends came to 7 bases. There are 13 residues in the CDR3. The CDR3 loop reads CATSRDQQETQYF. The CDR3, as DNA: TGTGCCACCAGCAGAGATCAGCAGGAGACCCAGTACTTC.

The chain recombines TRBV2 with TRBJ2-3; 10 bases map to TRBD2. This CDR3 contains 14 residues. The V gene end was trimmed by 8 bases and the J gene end by 7 bases; junction bases not matched to a gene: 9. Germline V lookup: CDR1 SNHLY, CDR2 FYNNEI. The CDR3 DNA sequence: TGTGCCAGCCTGACTGAGCGGGAGGGCAATACGCAGTATTTT. Its protein product is CASLTEREGNTQYF. Drawing the rest from reference TRBV2 and TRBJ2-3, the complete variable domain is EPEVTQTPSHQVTQMGQEVILRCVPISNHLYFYWYRQILGQKVEFLVSFYNNEISEKSEIFDDQFSVERPDGSNFTLKIRSTKLEDSAMYFCASLTEREGNTQYFGPGTRLTVL.

J is TRBJ2-1 and V is TRBV24-1; no clear D. The CDR3 runs 13 residues. The V and J ends lost 3 bases and 6 bases respectively, with 8 bases between them. Germline V CDR1 and CDR2: KGHDR, SFDVKD. The CDR3: CATSDHQRNEQFF. In nucleotides, the CDR3 is TGTGCCACCAGTGATCACCAGCGCAATGAGCAGTTCTTC.

The CDR3 is CASSTGQGSEAFF. The CDR3 DNA sequence: TGTGCCAGCAGTACAGGACAGGGCAGTGAAGCTTTCTTT. The chain is built from TRBV6-6 and TRBJ1-1, with 8 bases aligning to TRBD1. With V trimmed by 5 bases and J by 7 bases, 6 bases remained unmatched. The germline gives CDR1 MNHNY, CDR2 SVGAGI (reference sequence). The CDR3 is 13 amino acids.

The V and J genes are TRBV7-9 and TRBJ1-4, with 8 bases that match TRBD1. Germline loops: CDR1 SEHNR, CDR2 FQNEAQ (reference sequence). J gave up 14 bases and V 5 bases, and 7 bases lay outside the gene matches. The CDR3 consists of 12 residues. CDR3 residues: CASSPYGQGLFF. CDR3 nucleotides: TGTGCCAGCAGCCCCTACGGACAGGGTCTGTTTTTT.

In DNA form, the CDR3 reads TGTGCCAGCAGCCGTGACGTAACAGGGCTCTATGGCTACACCTTC. Translation gives CASSRDVTGLYGYTF. The chain carries TRBV4-2 and TRBJ1-2, with D perhaps TRBD1 (6 bases). Germline-derived CDR1 and CDR2 are LGHNA and YNFKEQ. V was shortened by 4 bases and J by 4 bases, with 16 bases between the two germline ends. The CDR3 is 15 amino acids.

This rearrangement joins TRBV29-1 to TRBJ2-5; D unclear. Germline assignment: CDR1 SQVTM and CDR2 ANQGSEA. The CDR3 extends over 15 amino acids. Trimming left V 0 bases short and J 1 base short, with 12 bases between. CDR3 DNA sequence: TGCAGCGTTGAAGATTTGGCGGACGGCCAAGAGACCCAGTACTTC. Residues: CSVEDLADGQETQYF.

V and J are TRBV19 and TRBJ2-7; the D gene is possibly TRBD1 (6 bases). The CDR3 has 15 amino acids. Germline-derived CDR1 and CDR2 are LNHDA and SQIVND (reference sequence). Trimming removed 4 bases from V and 2 bases from J, with 15 bases in between. This chain's CDR3 is CASSTHLDSPYEQYF. The DNA for the CDR3 is TGTGCCAGTAGTACTCATTTGGACAGTCCCTACGAGCAGTACTTC.

The chain employs TRBV5-1 and TRBJ1-2; D is unresolved. The germline V gene encodes CDR1 SGHRS and CDR2 YFSETQ. This CDR3 has 13 amino acids. Trimming left V 0 bases short and J 2 bases short, with 5 bases between. The CDR3 here is CASSLVGNYGYTF. CDR3 DNA sequence: TGCGCCAGCAGCTTGGTCGGAAACTATGGCTACACCTTC.